A selection of T cell receptor beta chains follows, all from one sample in a study of response to subunit inactivated influenza vaccine. TCRdb re-called the RT-PCR reads with MiXCR, one entry per CDR3 protein. The sample gives about 620,000 distinct CDR3 sequences, approximately 10% of which show up once; roughly 11% is in the top ten. The sample also formed part of further work on T cells expressing NK-cell markers.

Specimen: PBMCs from blood, collected on the day of vaccination. The receptors were gathered from a man aged 45 to 65 who received an inactivated influenza vaccine. The CDR3 runs from the conserved cysteine through the conserved F or W. Fields, in order: D gene, J gene, clone size, V gene, CDR3 protein, CDR3 DNA. D genes are given only for firm matches. Only part of the rows carry a size: once, few, many, or a class if the clone is expanded.

D gene: -; J gene: TRBJ2-2; clone size: once; V gene: TRBV30; CDR3 protein: CARGTSLNTGELFF; CDR3 DNA: TGTGCCCGGGGGACATCTCTGAACACCGGGGAGCTGTTTTTT
D gene: TRBD1; J gene: TRBJ2-2; clone size: many; V gene: TRBV5-1; CDR3 protein: CASSFRTGANTGELFF; CDR3 DNA: TGCGCCAGCAGCTTTAGGACAGGGGCGAACACCGGGGAGCTGTTTTTT
D gene: TRBD1; J gene: TRBJ1-1; clone size: -; V gene: TRBV12-3/TRBV12-4; CDR3 protein: CASSRLQRGRGTEAFF; CDR3 DNA: TGTGCCAGCAGCCGTCTTCAAAGGGGGCGCGGCACTGAAGCTTTCTTT
D gene: -; J gene: TRBJ2-3; clone size: many; V gene: TRBV18; CDR3 protein: CASSPPFHGSTDTQYF; CDR3 DNA: TGTGCCAGCTCACCACCGTTTCACGGGAGCACAGATACGCAGTATTTT
D gene: -; J gene: TRBJ2-1; clone size: few; V gene: TRBV5-5; CDR3 protein: CASSLATVRSSYNEQFF; CDR3 DNA: TGTGCCAGCAGCTTGGCTACAGTGAGGAGCTCCTACAATGAGCAGTTCTTC
D gene: -; J gene: TRBJ2-5; clone size: -; V gene: TRBV5-5; CDR3 protein: CASSQQVQETQYF; CDR3 DNA: TGTGCCAGCAGCCAACAGGTTCAAGAGACCCAGTACTTC
D gene: TRBD1; J gene: TRBJ1-2; clone size: few; V gene: TRBV5-1; CDR3 protein: CASSWGQAKDGYTF; CDR3 DNA: TGCGCCAGCAGCTGGGGACAGGCAAAAGATGGCTACACCTTC
D gene: TRBD2; J gene: TRBJ2-1; clone size: -; V gene: TRBV15; CDR3 protein: CATSRASGSFDEQFF; CDR3 DNA: TGTGCCACCAGCAGAGCCAGCGGGAGTTTCGATGAGCAGTTCTTC
D gene: -; J gene: TRBJ2-4; clone size: -; V gene: TRBV11-2; CDR3 protein: CASSLGAANIQYF; CDR3 DNA: TGTGCCAGCAGCTTAGGGGCCGCTAACATTCAGTACTTC
D gene: -; J gene: TRBJ2-1; clone size: -; V gene: TRBV3-1; CDR3 protein: CASSRGGPSYNEQFF; CDR3 DNA: TGTGCCAGCAGCCGAGGGGGTCCCTCCTACAATGAGCAGTTCTTC
D gene: TRBD1; J gene: TRBJ2-7; clone size: few; V gene: TRBV29-1; CDR3 protein: CSVQGSYEQYF; CDR3 DNA: TGCAGCGTACAGGGGTCCTACGAGCAGTACTTC